This T cell receptor (beta chain) was recovered during a study of T cell repertoires in cytomegalovirus infection. About the study: CMV infection plus the matching HLA type was flagged by public TCR beta signatures.

The CDR3 is made up of 15 amino acids. Germline lookup yields CDR1 SEHNR and CDR2 FQNEAQ (reference sequence). V shed 5 bases and J 3 bases; nucleotides not matched to a gene: 6. This clonotype came up a few times. Its antigen is still unknown. Study outcomes and limitations: The study identified carriers of CMV plus the relevant HLA from cumulative public TCR beta family frequency. Dominating the ex vivo response were HLA-C-restricted CMV-specific TCR beta clonotypes.

MiXCR was run by TCRdb on the reads, yielding one entry per CDR3 protein. Here the sample spans roughly 180,000 distinct CDR3 sequences, under 30% being singletons. The chain uses TRBV7-9 and TRBJ2-1, with 8 bases aligning to TRBD1. The receptor was derived from a human donor in good health (CMV status not recorded). Some clones in this sample may be carry-over from other donors' samples. Input material: PBMCs. CDR3: CASSTRGPFYNEQFF. In nucleotides, the CDR3 is TGTGCCAGCAGCACCAGGGGGCCCTTCTACAATGAGCAGTTCTTC.